This T cell receptor (beta chain) was sequenced in a study of blood T cell repertoires in COVID-19. In the study overall: Acute-phase and convalescent COVID-19 samples originated in the United States, Italy and Spain.

Participants had their cohort set by participant-reported clinical history. In germline, CDR1 is MGHRA, CDR2 YSYEKL. This CDR3 has 15 residues. After removal of 4 bases from V and 5 bases from J, the junction contained 7 bases not matched to a gene. Clones were sequenced by immunoSEQ multiplex PCR, and TCRdb holds only the in-frame ones, with some missing. Altogether 150,000 to 200,000 clones are present, approximately 89% being singletons, with the ten largest covering about 0.77%. The rearrangement uses TRBV4-1 and TRBJ2-5, with TRBD1 matching over 10 bases. The sequence derives from a woman in her late teens or twenties who had recovered from COVID-19. Sequenced material: PBMCs or T cells enriched from blood (not recorded which). CDR3: CASSPRQGAVETQYF. The CDR3, as DNA: TGCGCCAGCAGCCCCCGACAGGGGGCGGTGGAGACCCAGTACTTC.